This entry describes one T cell receptor beta chain. Generated by immunoSEQ multiplex PCR, the TCRdb table keeps only in-frame clones and is missing some. The table includes approximately 450,000 clones, 75% to 90% detected once. The CDR3 extends over 15 amino acids. V lost 5 bases to trimming and J lost 1 base; unmatched junction nucleotides: 6. CDR1 and CDR2 (germline): SGHAT, FQNNGV. Participants, about 18 to 90 years old, spanned approximately 25 US areas. This entry is derived from a study of blood T cell repertoires in COVID-19. V usage is TRBV11-2 and J usage is TRBJ1-1, with TRBD1 matching 8 bases. Sequenced sample: PBMCs or T cells enriched from blood (not recorded which). The sequence derives from a man aged 30 to 39 who had recovered from COVID-19. The CDR3 DNA reads TGTGCCAGCAGCCGTGGACAGGGCCGGAACACTGAAGCTTTCTTT. This sequence encodes CASSRGQGRNTEAFF.